Listed here are 30 T cell receptor beta chains from one sample, sequenced in a study of T cell responses to AZD1222 COVID-19 vaccine. Only in-frame clones appear in the TCRdb table, and some are missing; sequencing was by immunoSEQ multiplex PCR. Of 150,000 to 180,000 clones listed, 80% to 90% are singletons. Specimen: peripheral blood, collected on day 0 of MenACWY control vaccination. All receptors derive from an adult in good health.

The gene calls are TRBV15 and TRBJ2-2; no reliable D call. Trimming cost V 0 bases and J 7 bases, with 9 bases left between them. The CDR3 consists of 14 residues. Germline assignment: CDR1 LNHNV and CDR2 YYDKDF (reference sequence). In DNA form, the CDR3 reads TGTGCCACCAGCAGAGATAGAATGGGCGGGGAGCTGTTTTTT. Amino acid sequence: CATSRDRMGGELFF.

The V and J genes are TRBV2 and TRBJ2-3; D is uncertain. Germline V CDR1 and CDR2: SNHLY, FYNNEI. CDR3 length: 12 amino acids. V was shortened by 8 bases and J by 0 bases, with 6 bases between the two germline ends. This CDR3 reads CASGASTDTQYF. The CDR3 DNA reads TGTGCCAGCGGCGCCAGCACAGATACGCAGTATTTT.

This sequence joins TRBV16 and TRBJ1-2, with 8 bases matching TRBD1. Per germline, CDR1 KGHSY and CDR2 FQNENV. V shed 4 bases and J 0 bases; nucleotides not matched to a gene: 4. CDR3 length equals 15 residues. CDR3 amino acids: CASSRGTGANYGYTF. CDR3 DNA: TGTGCCAGCAGCCGAGGGACAGGAGCTAACTATGGCTACACCTTC.

The gene calls are TRBV6-2 or TRBV6-3 and TRBJ2-1, with 10 bases fitting TRBD2. The CDR3 spans 14 residues. The germline gives CDR1 MNHEY, CDR2 SVGEGT. V was clipped by 5 bases and J by 5 bases; unmatched bases: 3. The CDR3 loop is CASSRLAGHNEQFF. The CDR3 bases are TGTGCCAGCAGTCGACTAGCGGGCCACAATGAGCAGTTCTTC.

J is TRBJ1-1 and V is TRBV21-1. TRBV21-1 is given as a pseudogene. This CDR3 has 17 amino acids. CDR3 residues: CASSSRRNPMGGTEAFF. The CDR3 coding sequence is TGTGCCAGCAGCAGCCGACGGAACCCGATGGGGGGCACTGAAGCTTTCTTT.

This clone was found a few times. V and J are TRBV4-3 and TRBJ2-1; 9 bases are a match to TRBD2. Germline CDR1 and CDR2: LGHNA and YSLEER. The trim removed 1 base at V and 4 bases at J, leaving 5 bases unmatched. The CDR3 consists of 16 residues. For the CDR3, the DNA is TGCGCCAGCAGCCAAGTTAATGCGGGAGGGTACAATGAGCAGTTCTTC. It yields the protein CASSQVNAGGYNEQFF.

The J gene is TRBJ1-1, the V gene TRBV19; D might be TRBD1 (5 bases). This CDR3 spans 16 amino acids. The germline gives CDR1 LNHDA, CDR2 SQIVND (reference sequence). The V and J ends lost 5 bases and 0 bases respectively, with 16 bases between them. The CDR3 region has the DNA TGTGCCAGTAGTTCCGACAGAGCATTCATGAACACTGAAGCTTTCTTT. Translating gives CASSSDRAFMNTEAFF. The full variable domain, with the rest looked up from reference TRBV19 and TRBJ1-1, is DGGITQSPKYLFRKEGQNVTLSCEQNLNHDAMYWYRQDPGQGLRLIYYSQIVNDFQKGDIAEGYSVSREKKESFPLTVTSAQKNPTAFYLCASSSDRAFMNTEAFFGQGTRLTVV.

This clone was found a few times. At the DNA level, this CDR3 is encoded by other sequences in the same sample as well. The rearrangement joins TRBV7-2 to TRBJ1-5, with 7 positions matching TRBD1. The CDR3 sequence is 14 residues long. The V gene's germline CDR1 is SGHTA and CDR2 FQGNSA. J lost 6 bases, V lost 5 bases, and 7 bases had no gene match. CDR3: CASSLRQGGQPQHF. Written as DNA, the CDR3 is TGTGCCAGCAGCCTGCGACAGGGAGGTCAGCCCCAGCATTTT.

V and J are TRBV5-1 and TRBJ2-1, with 8 bases that match TRBD2. The trim removed 6 bases at V and 0 bases at J, leaving 8 bases unmatched. Germline loops: CDR1 SGHRS, CDR2 YFSETQ. The CDR3 has 16 amino acids. The CDR3 DNA reads as TGCGCCAGCAATCCTAGCGGGTCACCCTCCTACAATGAGCAGTTCTTC. This gives the protein CASNPSGSPSYNEQFF. The complete variable domain, with remaining parts taken from reference TRBV5-1 and TRBJ2-1, reads KAGVTQTPRYLIKTRGQQVTLSCSPISGHRSVSWYQQTPGQGLQFLFEYFSETQRNKGNFPGRFSGRQFSNSRSEMNVSTLELGDSALYLCASNPSGSPSYNEQFFGPGTRLTVL.

The gene calls are TRBV28 and TRBJ1-5, with D uncertain. This CDR3 spans 12 amino acids. With 4 bases removed from V and 4 bases from J, the gap between germline ends came to 5 bases. Germline lookup yields CDR1 MDHEN and CDR2 SYDVKM. The CDR3 nucleotides read TGTGCCAGCAGTTCTACAAATCAGCCCCAGCATTTT. Translation gives CASSSTNQPQHF. Together with reference TRBV28 and TRBJ1-5, the CDR3 gives the full variable domain: DVKVTQSSRYLVKRTGEKVFLECVQDMDHENMFWYRQDPGLGLRLIYFSYDVKMKEKGDIPEGYSVSREKKERFSLILESASTNQTSMYLCASSSTNQPQHFGDGTRLSIL.

V and J are TRBV11-2 and TRBJ1-1, with 7 bases matching TRBD1. The CDR3 sequence is 15 residues long. CDR1 is SGHAT, CDR2 FQNNGV, per germline. The V gene end was trimmed by 4 bases and the J gene end by 10 bases; junction bases not matched to a gene: 15. CDR3 in DNA: TGTGCCAGCAGCTCCCCGAAGGGGGCACGATCGGGAGCTTTCTTT. Protein sequence: CASSSPKGARSGAFF.

In DNA, the CDR3 is TGTGCCAGCAGCCGGACGACCACGAACACTGAAGCTTTCTTT. Translated, it gives CASSRTTTNTEAFF. V and J are TRBV6-5 and TRBJ1-1; D is undetermined. The CDR3 extends over 14 amino acids. Trimming took off 6 bases at V and 1 base at J, with 12 bases between the two ends. Germline values: CDR1 MNHEY, CDR2 SVGAGI.

V is TRBV18 and J is TRBJ2-1; the match to TRBD2 covers 10 bases. The J segment lost 8 bases and the V segment lost 1 base, leaving 5 bases of the junction unmatched. The CDR3 loop spans 15 amino acids. CDR1 KGHSH and CDR2 LQKENI come from the germline V gene. The CDR3: CASSPLAGGGHEQFF. In nucleotides, the CDR3 is TGTGCCAGCTCACCACTAGCGGGAGGAGGTCATGAGCAGTTCTTC.

A single count supports this clone. CDR3 nucleotide sequence: TGTGCCACCAGCCCAGGGACGGGGCATGAAAAACTGTTTTTT. It translates to CATSPGTGHEKLFF. The chain joins TRBV15 to TRBJ1-4, with a tentative D call TRBD1 (5 bases). The CDR3 sequence is 14 residues long. CDR1 is LNHNV and CDR2 is YYDKDF in the germline V gene (reference sequence). V was trimmed by 5 bases and J by 6 bases, leaving 13 bases between them. The whole variable domain, filled in from reference TRBV15 and TRBJ1-4, reads DAMVIQNPRYQVTQFGKPVTLSCSQTLNHNVMYWYQQKSSQAPKLLFHYYDKDFNNEADTPDNFQSRRPNTSFCFLDIRSPGLGDTAMYLCATSPGTGHEKLFFGSGTQLSVL.

J is TRBJ2-7 and V is TRBV7-3; no clear D gene. There are 14 residues in the CDR3. Trimming shortened V by 1 base and J by 1 base, and 8 bases separated the two germline ends. Germline V lookup: CDR1 SGHTA, CDR2 FQGTGA. The CDR3 reads CASSLSGSSYEQYF. The DNA for the CDR3 is TGTGCCAGCAGCTTAAGTGGCAGTTCCTACGAGCAGTACTTC. Drawing the rest from reference TRBV7-3 and TRBJ2-7, the complete variable domain is GAGVSQTPSNKVTEKGKYVELRCDPISGHTALYWYRQSLGQGPEFLIYFQGTGAADDSGLPNDRFFAVRPEGSVSTLKIQRTERGDSAVYLCASSLSGSSYEQYFGPGTRLTVT.

The rearrangement uses TRBV6-2 or TRBV6-3 and TRBJ1-5, with 7 bases identical to TRBD1. Trimming removed 0 bases from V and 0 bases from J; junction bases left unmatched: 8. CDR1 MNHEY and CDR2 SVGEGT come from the germline V gene. The CDR3 loop spans 18 amino acids. This CDR3 reads CASSYSRTGGYSNQPQHF. The CDR3 coding sequence is TGTGCCAGCAGTTACTCTAGGACAGGCGGGTATAGCAATCAGCCCCAGCATTTT.

The chain is built from TRBV6-5 and TRBJ1-1, with 8 bases matching TRBD1. V trimming: 8 bases; J trimming: 5 bases; junction bases outside the gene matches: 10. The length of the CDR3 is 14 residues. Germline lookup yields CDR1 MNHEY and CDR2 SVGAGI. The CDR3 DNA follows: TGTGCCAGCTTGGTCGGGACAGGACAAACTGAAGCTTTCTTT. It specifies CASLVGTGQTEAFF.

The V and J genes are TRBV4-3 and TRBJ1-2; D uncertain. CDR3 size: 12 residues. The V and J ends lost 0 bases and 8 bases respectively, with 7 bases between them. CDR1 and CDR2 from the germline V gene are LGHNA and YSLEER. The CDR3 DNA reads as TGCGCCAGCAGCCAAGATTCTTGGGGCTACACCTTC. Translating it yields CASSQDSWGYTF.

This sequence joins TRBV27 and TRBJ1-5; D is unclear. This CDR3 has 15 residues. The V gene's germline CDR1 is MNHEY and CDR2 SMNVEV (reference sequence). The V and J ends lost 3 bases and 7 bases respectively, with 16 bases between them. CDR3 residues: CASSFTSAVPQPQHF. The CDR3 nucleotides read TGTGCCAGCAGTTTTACTAGCGCTGTGCCCCAGCCCCAGCATTTT.

The chain recombines TRBV18 with TRBJ2-5; 9 bases fit TRBD2. The CDR3 runs to 18 residues. In germline, CDR1 is KGHSH, CDR2 LQKENI. Trimming at V came to 2 bases and at J to 1 base, leaving 11 bases not matched to a gene. CDR3 sequence reads: CASSPTTPTSGTQETQYF. Here the CDR3 DNA reads TGTGCCAGCTCACCAACAACTCCGACTAGCGGAACCCAAGAGACCCAGTACTTC.

This chain uses TRBV7-9 with TRBJ2-7; 10 nucleotides align to TRBD2. Germline V gives CDR1 SEHNR, CDR2 FQNEAQ (reference sequence). V trimming: 5 bases; J trimming: 0 bases; junction bases outside the gene matches: 4. The length of the CDR3 is 15 residues. In DNA form, the CDR3 reads TGTGCCAGCAGCCGAGGACTAGCGGACTCCTACGAGCAGTACTTC. It yields the protein CASSRGLADSYEQYF.

This clone was counted between two and nine times. The chain links TRBV4-1 to TRBJ1-2; D call uncertain. The V end lost 2 bases, the J end lost 3 bases, and 16 bases lay between the germline ends. CDR1 and CDR2 from the germline V gene are MGHRA and YSYEKL. The CDR3 is made up of 16 amino acids. CDR3 region: CASSQTTNSWHYGYTF. The CDR3 bases are TGCGCCAGCAGCCAAACGACAAACTCTTGGCACTATGGCTACACCTTC.

This chain connects TRBV5-5 to TRBJ1-1; 8 bases align to TRBD1. J lost 0 bases, V lost 2 bases, and 9 bases had no gene match. The V gene's germline CDR1 is SGHKS and CDR2 YYEKEE (reference sequence). The CDR3 loop spans 17 amino acids. CDR3 sequence: CASSLRQGLYMNTEAFF. Here the CDR3 DNA reads TGTGCCAGCAGCTTACGACAGGGGCTTTACATGAACACTGAAGCTTTCTTT.

The rearrangement uses TRBV9 and TRBJ2-1; 10 bases line up with TRBD2. J gave up 8 bases and V 0 bases, and 8 bases lay outside the gene matches. The CDR3 length is 16 residues. Germline assignment: CDR1 SGDLS and CDR2 YYNGEE. The DNA for the CDR3 is TGTGCCAGCAGCGTAGCTAGCGGGAGACTCGGAGATGAGCAGTTCTTC. Its protein is CASSVASGRLGDEQFF.

J is TRBJ2-2 and V is TRBV24-1; D may be TRBD2 (5 bases). The V and J ends lost 9 bases and 1 base respectively, with 17 bases between them. CDR3 size: 16 residues. CDR1 is KGHDR and CDR2 is SFDVKD in the germline V gene. The CDR3 loop is CATGPIGRKNTGELFF. Here the CDR3 DNA reads TGTGCCACCGGGCCGATAGGGAGAAAGAACACCGGGGAGCTGTTTTTT.

The chain is built from TRBV19 and TRBJ1-1; possible D gene TRBD1, 5 bases. V lost 6 bases to trimming and J lost 8 bases, with 10 bases between them. The CDR3 sequence is 11 residues long. Germline CDR1 reads LNHDA; CDR2 reads SQIVND (reference sequence). The CDR3 here is CASSYWGEAFF. DNA for the CDR3: TGTGCCAGTAGCTATTGGGGGGAAGCTTTCTTT. The whole variable domain, filled in from reference TRBV19 and TRBJ1-1, reads DGGITQSPKYLFRKEGQNVTLSCEQNLNHDAMYWYRQDPGQGLRLIYYSQIVNDFQKGDIAEGYSVSREKKESFPLTVTSAQKNPTAFYLCASSYWGEAFFGQGTRLTVV.

The chain recombines TRBV5-6 with TRBJ2-7; 13 bases match TRBD2. In germline, CDR1 is SGHDT, CDR2 YYEEEE. V trimming: 4 bases; J trimming: 4 bases; junction bases outside the gene matches: 8. The CDR3 has 16 residues. The CDR3 nucleotides are TGTGCCAGCAGCGGGGGGACTAGCGGGACAGGGTACGAGCAGTACTTC. Protein: CASSGGTSGTGYEQYF.

The rearrangement links TRBV7-8 to TRBJ2-1, with 8 bases matching TRBD1. Per the germline V gene, CDR1 is SGHVS and CDR2 is FQNEAQ. There are 18 residues in the CDR3. Germline trimming cut 0 bases from V and 9 bases from J; bases unmatched to any gene: 16. The CDR3 loop reads CASSLARPGTGLRGEQFF. In DNA, the CDR3 is TGTGCCAGCAGCTTAGCTAGACCCGGGACAGGTCTAAGGGGTGAGCAGTTCTTC. The full variable domain, rest sourced from reference TRBV7-8 and TRBJ2-1, is GAGVSQSPRYKVAKRGQDVALRCDPISGHVSLFWYQQALGQGPEFLTYFQNEAQLDKSGLPSDRFFAERPEGSVSTLKIQRTQQEDSAVYLCASSLARPGTGLRGEQFFGPGTRLTVL.

The chain couples TRBV19 to TRBJ2-1; D is unclear. This CDR3 is built from 14 residues. V gave up 7 bases and J gave up 2 bases, with 12 bases separating them. Germline V lookup: CDR1 LNHDA, CDR2 SQIVND (reference sequence). CDR3 sequence (DNA): TGTGCCAGTAATAGTGGTTGGACCTACAATGAGCAGTTCTTC. As protein: CASNSGWTYNEQFF. Based on the CDR3 plus reference TRBV19 and TRBJ2-1, the full variable domain is DGGITQSPKYLFRKEGQNVTLSCEQNLNHDAMYWYRQDPGQGLRLIYYSQIVNDFQKGDIAEGYSVSREKKESFPLTVTSAQKNPTAFYLCASNSGWTYNEQFFGPGTRLTVL.

This clone has more than one count but fewer than ten. The V gene is TRBV5-6, the J gene TRBJ1-2; TRBD1 matches 7 bases. V trimming: 2 bases; J trimming: 2 bases; junction bases outside the gene matches: 6. The CDR3 is 15 residues long. Germline lookup yields CDR1 SGHDT and CDR2 YYEEEE. For the CDR3, the DNA is TGTGCCAGCAGCTTCCGACAGGGCTTCAACTATGGCTACACCTTC. Translating it yields CASSFRQGFNYGYTF. Based on the CDR3 plus reference TRBV5-6 and TRBJ1-2, the full variable domain is DAGVTQSPTHLIKTRGQQVTLRCSPKSGHDTVSWYQQALGQGPQFIFQYYEEEERQRGNFPDRFSGHQFPNYSSELNVNALLLGDSALYLCASSFRQGFNYGYTFGSGTRLTVV.